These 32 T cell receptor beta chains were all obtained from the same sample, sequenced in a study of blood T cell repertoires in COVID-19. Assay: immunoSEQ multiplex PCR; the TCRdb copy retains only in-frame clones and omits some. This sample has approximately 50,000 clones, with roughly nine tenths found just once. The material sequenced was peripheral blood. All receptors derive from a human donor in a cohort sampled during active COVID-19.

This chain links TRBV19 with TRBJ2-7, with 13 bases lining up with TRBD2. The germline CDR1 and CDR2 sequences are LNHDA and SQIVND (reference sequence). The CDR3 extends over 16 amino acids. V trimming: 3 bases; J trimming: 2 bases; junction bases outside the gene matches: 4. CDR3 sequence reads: CASSIGTSGKTYEQYF. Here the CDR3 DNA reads TGTGCCAGTAGTATCGGGACTAGCGGGAAGACCTACGAGCAGTACTTC.

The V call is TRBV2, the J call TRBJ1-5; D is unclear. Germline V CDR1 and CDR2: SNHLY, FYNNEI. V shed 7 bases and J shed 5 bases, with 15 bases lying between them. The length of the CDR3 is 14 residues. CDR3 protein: CASNPTSPDQPQHF. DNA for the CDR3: TGTGCCAGCAACCCAACGAGCCCTGATCAGCCCCAGCATTTT.

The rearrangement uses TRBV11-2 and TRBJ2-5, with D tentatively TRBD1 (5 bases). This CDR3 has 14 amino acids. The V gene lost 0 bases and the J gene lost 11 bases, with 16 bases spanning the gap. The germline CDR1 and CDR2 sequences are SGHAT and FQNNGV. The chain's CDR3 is CASSLDRKGQGQYF. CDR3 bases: TGTGCCAGCAGCTTAGATAGGAAAGGGCAGGGTCAGTACTTC.

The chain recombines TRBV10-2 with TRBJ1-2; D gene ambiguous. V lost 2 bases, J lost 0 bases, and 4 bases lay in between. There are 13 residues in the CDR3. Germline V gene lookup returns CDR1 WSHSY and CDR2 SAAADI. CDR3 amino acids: CASSETANYGYTF. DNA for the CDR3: TGCGCCAGCAGTGAGACAGCTAACTATGGCTACACCTTC.

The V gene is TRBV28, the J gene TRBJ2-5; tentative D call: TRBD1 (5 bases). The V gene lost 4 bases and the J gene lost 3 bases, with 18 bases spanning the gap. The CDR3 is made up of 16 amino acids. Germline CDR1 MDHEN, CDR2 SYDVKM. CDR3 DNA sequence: TGTGCCAGCAGTTCTACCTCAGGGAATCCGAAAGAGACCCAGTACTTC. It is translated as CASSSTSGNPKETQYF.

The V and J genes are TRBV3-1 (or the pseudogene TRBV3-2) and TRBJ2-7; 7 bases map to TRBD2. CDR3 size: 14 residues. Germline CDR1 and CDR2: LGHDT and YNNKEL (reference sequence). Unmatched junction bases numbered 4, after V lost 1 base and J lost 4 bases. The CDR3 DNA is TGTGCCAGCAGCCAAGCGGGAGGTTTTTACGAGCAGTACTTC. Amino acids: CASSQAGGFYEQYF.

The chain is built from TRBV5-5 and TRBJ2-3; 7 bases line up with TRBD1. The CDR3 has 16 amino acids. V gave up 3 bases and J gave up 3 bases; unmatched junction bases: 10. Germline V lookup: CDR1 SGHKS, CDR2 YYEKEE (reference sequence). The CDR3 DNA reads TGTGCCAGCAGCTACGGACAGGCGCCCGGAACAGATACGCAGTATTTT. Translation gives CASSYGQAPGTDTQYF.

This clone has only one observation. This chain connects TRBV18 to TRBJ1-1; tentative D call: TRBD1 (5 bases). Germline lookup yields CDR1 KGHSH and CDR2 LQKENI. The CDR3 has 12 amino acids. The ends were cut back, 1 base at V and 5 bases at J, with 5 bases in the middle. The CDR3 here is CASSPRQTEAFF. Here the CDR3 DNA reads TGTGCCAGCTCACCACGACAGACTGAAGCTTTCTTT.

CDR3 residues: CASSLVGRANYGYTF. DNA of the CDR3: TGTGCCAGCAGTTTAGTCGGGAGAGCTAACTATGGCTACACCTTC. The V and J genes are TRBV28 and TRBJ1-2; D remains ambiguous. Trimming removed 2 bases at V and 0 bases at J, with 10 bases between. This CDR3 is built from 15 residues. CDR1 MDHEN and CDR2 SYDVKM come from the germline V gene.

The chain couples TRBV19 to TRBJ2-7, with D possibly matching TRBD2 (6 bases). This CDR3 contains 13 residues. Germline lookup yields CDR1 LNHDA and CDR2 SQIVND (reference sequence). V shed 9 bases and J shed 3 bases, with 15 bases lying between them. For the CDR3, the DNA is TGTGCCAGCACCCGGGGGATTGGCTACGAGCAGTACTTC. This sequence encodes CASTRGIGYEQYF.

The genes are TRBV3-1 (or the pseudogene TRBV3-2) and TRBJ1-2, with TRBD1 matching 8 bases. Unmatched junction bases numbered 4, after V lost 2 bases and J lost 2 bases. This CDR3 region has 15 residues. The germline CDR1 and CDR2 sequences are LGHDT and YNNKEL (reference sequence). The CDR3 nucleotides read TGTGCCAGCAGCCAACAGGGGGCAAGGAACTATGGCTACACCTTC. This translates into CASSQQGARNYGYTF.

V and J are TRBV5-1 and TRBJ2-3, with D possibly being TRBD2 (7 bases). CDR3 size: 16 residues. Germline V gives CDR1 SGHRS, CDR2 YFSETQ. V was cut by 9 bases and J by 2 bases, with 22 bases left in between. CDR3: CAIRFNGGPDTDTQYF. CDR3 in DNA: TGCGCCATCCGCTTCAACGGGGGGCCGGACACAGATACGCAGTATTTT.

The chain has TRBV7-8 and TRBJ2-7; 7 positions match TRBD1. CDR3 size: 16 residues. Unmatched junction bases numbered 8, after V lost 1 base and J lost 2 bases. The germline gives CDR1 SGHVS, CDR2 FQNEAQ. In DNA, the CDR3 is TGTGCCAGCAGCTTAGACAGGGGAGTTTTCACCTACGAGCAGTACTTC. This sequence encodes CASSLDRGVFTYEQYF.

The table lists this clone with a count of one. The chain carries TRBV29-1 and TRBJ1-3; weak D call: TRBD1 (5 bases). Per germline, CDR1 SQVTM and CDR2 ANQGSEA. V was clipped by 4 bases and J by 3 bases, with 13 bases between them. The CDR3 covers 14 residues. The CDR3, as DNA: TGCAGCGTTGCGTTTTCGGGGGTTGGAAACACCATATATTTT. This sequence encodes CSVAFSGVGNTIYF.

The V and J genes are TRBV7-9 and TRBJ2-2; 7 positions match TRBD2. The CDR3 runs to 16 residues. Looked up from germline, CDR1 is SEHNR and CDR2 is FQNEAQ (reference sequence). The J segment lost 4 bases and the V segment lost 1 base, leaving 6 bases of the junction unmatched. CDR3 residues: CASSLGTRRGTGELFF. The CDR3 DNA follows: TGTGCCAGCAGCTTAGGGACTAGACGGGGCACCGGGGAGCTGTTTTTT. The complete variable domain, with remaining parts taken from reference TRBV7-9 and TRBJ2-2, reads DTGVSQNPRHKITKRGQNVTFRCDPISEHNRLYWYRQTLGQGPEFLTYFQNEAQLEKSRLLSDRFSAERPKGSFSTLEIQRTEQGDSAMYLCASSLGTRRGTGELFFGEGSRLTVL.

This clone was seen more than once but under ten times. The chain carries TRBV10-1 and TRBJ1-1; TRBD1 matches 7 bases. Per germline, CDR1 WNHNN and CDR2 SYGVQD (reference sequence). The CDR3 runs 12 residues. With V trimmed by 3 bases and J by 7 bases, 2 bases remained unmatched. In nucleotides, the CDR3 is TGCGCCAGCAGTGACAGGACAGGTGAAGCTTTCTTT. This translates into CASSDRTGEAFF.

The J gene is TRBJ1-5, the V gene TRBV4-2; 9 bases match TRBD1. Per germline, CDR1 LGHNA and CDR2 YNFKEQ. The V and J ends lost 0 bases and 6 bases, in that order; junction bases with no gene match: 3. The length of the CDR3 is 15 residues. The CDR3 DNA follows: TGTGCCAGCAGCCAAGATCAGACAGGGGGTCAGCCCCAGCATTTT. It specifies CASSQDQTGGQPQHF.

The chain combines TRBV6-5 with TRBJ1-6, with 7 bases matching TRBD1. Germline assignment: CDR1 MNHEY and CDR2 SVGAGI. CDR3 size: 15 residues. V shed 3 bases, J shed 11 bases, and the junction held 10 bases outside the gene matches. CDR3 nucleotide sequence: TGTGCCAGCAGTTATCGGCAGGGGGGTATTCCACCCCTCCACTTT. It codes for CASSYRQGGIPPLHF.

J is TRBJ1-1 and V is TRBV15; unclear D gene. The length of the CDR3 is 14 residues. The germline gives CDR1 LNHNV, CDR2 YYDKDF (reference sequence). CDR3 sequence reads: CAKGSQKMNTEAFF. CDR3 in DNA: TGTGCTAAAGGTTCACAGAAGATGAACACTGAAGCTTTCTTT.

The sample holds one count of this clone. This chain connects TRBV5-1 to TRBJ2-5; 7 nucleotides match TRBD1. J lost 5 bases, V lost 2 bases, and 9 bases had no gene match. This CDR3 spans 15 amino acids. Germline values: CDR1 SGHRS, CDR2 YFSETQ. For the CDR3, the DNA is TGCGCCAGCAGCTTAAACGACAGGGTCGTGGAGACCCAGTACTTC. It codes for CASSLNDRVVETQYF.

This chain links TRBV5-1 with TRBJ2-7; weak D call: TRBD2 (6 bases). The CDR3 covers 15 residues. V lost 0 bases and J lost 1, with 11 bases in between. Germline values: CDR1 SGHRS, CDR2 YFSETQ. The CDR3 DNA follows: TGCGCCAGCAGCTTGGCGGGGGTCGGATCCTACGAGCAGTACTTC. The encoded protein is CASSLAGVGSYEQYF. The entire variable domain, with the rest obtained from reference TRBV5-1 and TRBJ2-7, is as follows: KAGVTQTPRYLIKTRGQQVTLSCSPISGHRSVSWYQQTPGQGLQFLFEYFSETQRNKGNFPGRFSGRQFSNSRSEMNVSTLELGDSALYLCASSLAGVGSYEQYFGPGTRLTVT.

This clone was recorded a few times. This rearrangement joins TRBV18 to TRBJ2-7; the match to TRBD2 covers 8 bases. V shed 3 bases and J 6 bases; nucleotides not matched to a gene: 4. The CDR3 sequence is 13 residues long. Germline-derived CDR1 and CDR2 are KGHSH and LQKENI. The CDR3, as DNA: TGTGCCAGCTCACCGCGGACTAGCCCCGAGCAGTACTTC. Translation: CASSPRTSPEQYF.

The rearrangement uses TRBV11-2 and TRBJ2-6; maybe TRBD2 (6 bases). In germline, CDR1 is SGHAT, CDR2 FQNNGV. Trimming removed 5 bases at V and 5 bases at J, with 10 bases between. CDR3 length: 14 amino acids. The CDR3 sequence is CASSPGGRANVLTF. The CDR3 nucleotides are TGTGCCAGCAGCCCCGGGGGTAGGGCCAACGTCCTGACTTTC.

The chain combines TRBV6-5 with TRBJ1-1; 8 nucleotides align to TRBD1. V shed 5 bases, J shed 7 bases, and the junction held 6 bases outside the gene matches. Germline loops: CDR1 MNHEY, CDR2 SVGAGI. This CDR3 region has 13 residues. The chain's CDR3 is CASSQQGAVEAFF. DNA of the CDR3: TGTGCCAGCAGTCAGCAGGGGGCGGTTGAAGCTTTCTTT.

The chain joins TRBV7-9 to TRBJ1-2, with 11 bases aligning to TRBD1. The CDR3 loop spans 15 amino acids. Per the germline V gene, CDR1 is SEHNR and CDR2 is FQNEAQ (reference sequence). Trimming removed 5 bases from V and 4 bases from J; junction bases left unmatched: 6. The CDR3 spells CASSIPGQGVYGYTF. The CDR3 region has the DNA TGTGCCAGCAGCATTCCGGGACAGGGGGTCTATGGCTACACCTTC.

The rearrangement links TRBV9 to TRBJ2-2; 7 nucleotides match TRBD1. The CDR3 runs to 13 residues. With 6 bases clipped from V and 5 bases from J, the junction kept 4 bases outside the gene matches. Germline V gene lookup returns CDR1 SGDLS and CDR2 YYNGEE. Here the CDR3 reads CASKGARTGELFF. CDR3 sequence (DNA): TGTGCCAGCAAGGGGGCACGGACCGGGGAGCTGTTTTTT.

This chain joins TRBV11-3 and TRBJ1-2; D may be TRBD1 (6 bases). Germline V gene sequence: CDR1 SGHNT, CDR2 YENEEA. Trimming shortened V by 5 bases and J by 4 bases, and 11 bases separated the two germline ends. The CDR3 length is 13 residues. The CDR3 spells CASSQGGSYGYTF. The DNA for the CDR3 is TGTGCCAGCAGCCAAGGGGGTAGCTATGGCTACACCTTC.

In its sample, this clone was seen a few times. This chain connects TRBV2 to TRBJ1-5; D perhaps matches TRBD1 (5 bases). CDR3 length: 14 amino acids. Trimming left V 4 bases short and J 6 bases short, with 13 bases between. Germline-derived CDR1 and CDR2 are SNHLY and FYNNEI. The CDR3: CASSGPGGVQPQHF. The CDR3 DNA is TGTGCCAGCAGTGGTCCGGGGGGAGTTCAGCCCCAGCATTTT.

CDR3 loop: CASSASGGRAADTQYF. The CDR3 bases are TGTGCCAGCAGCGCCTCAGGGGGCAGGGCCGCAGATACGCAGTATTTT. This rearrangement joins TRBV7-3 to TRBJ2-3; TRBD1 matches 8 bases. With 5 bases clipped from V and 4 bases from J, the junction kept 11 bases outside the gene matches. Per germline, CDR1 SGHTA and CDR2 FQGTGA. The CDR3 is 16 amino acids.

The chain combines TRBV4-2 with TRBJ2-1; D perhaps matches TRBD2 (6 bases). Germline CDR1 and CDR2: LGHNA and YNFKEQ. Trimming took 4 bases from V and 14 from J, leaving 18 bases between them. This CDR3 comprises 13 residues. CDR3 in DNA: TGTGCCAGCAGCCCGGAGTCCCTAGCGCCTGAGTTCTTC. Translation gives CASSPESLAPEFF.

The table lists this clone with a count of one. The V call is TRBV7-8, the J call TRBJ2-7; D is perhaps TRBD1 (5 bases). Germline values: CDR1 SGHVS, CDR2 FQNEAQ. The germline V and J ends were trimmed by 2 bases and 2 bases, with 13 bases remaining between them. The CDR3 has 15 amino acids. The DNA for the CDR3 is TGTGCCAGCAGCTTAACCCGGGCAGGGACCTACGAGCAGTACTTC. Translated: CASSLTRAGTYEQYF.

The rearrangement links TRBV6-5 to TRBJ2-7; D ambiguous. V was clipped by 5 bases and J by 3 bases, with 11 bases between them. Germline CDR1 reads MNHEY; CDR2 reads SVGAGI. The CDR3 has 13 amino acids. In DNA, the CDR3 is TGTGCCAGCAGTCCCCAACTGGTCTACGAGCAGTACGTC. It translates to CASSPQLVYEQYV.